The next 21 T cell receptor beta chains were all read from a single sample in a study of control samples from healthy donors and cancer patients. The method was immunoSEQ multiplex PCR; TCRdb's version includes in-frame clones alone and lacks a portion of them. The sample has about 180,000 clones, 90% seen once; the top ten hold just over 1.4%. The sequenced material came from blood. Every receptor here comes from a woman aged 45-59 years in good health.

The rearrangement links TRBV6-2 or TRBV6-3 to TRBJ1-1, with D perhaps TRBD1 (5 bases). This CDR3 is built from 18 residues. Germline V gene lookup returns CDR1 MNHEY and CDR2 SVGEGT. Trimming shortened V by 2 bases and J by 1 base, and 20 bases separated the two germline ends. The CDR3 DNA reads as TGTGCCAGCAGTTACAGGCAGGGACCCTCCCGGACGAACACTGAAGCTTTCTTT. Translation gives CASSYRQGPSRTNTEAFF.

This clone has only a few counts. This sequence joins TRBV7-9 and TRBJ1-1, with a weak D call TRBD1 (6 bases). The V end was cut by 11 bases, the J end by 3 bases, with 25 bases between. CDR1 and CDR2 from the germline V gene are SEHNR and FQNEAQ (reference sequence). This CDR3 has 16 amino acids. The CDR3 nucleotides are TGTGCCCCCCCAGGGGAGCCGACAAATTTAGACACTGAAGCTTTCTTT. It specifies CAPPGEPTNLDTEAFF.

V usage is TRBV18 and J usage is TRBJ2-7; D not certain. This CDR3 has 12 residues. Looked up from germline, CDR1 is KGHSH and CDR2 is LQKENI. Trimming stripped 5 bases from V and 2 bases from J, with 7 bases between. CDR3 DNA sequence: TGTGCCAGCTCAGCCGACCCCTACGAGCAGTACTTC. This translates into CASSADPYEQYF.

V gene TRBV2 combines with J gene TRBJ2-2, with 9 bases that match TRBD2. This CDR3 has 14 amino acids. Unmatched junction bases numbered 8, after V lost 7 bases and J lost 8 bases. Germline assignment: CDR1 SNHLY and CDR2 FYNNEI. The CDR3 bases are TGTGCCAGCACCAGCGGGAGGTGGGAGGGGGAGCTGTTTTTT. It translates to CASTSGRWEGELFF.

V usage is TRBV6-2 or TRBV6-3 and J usage is TRBJ2-3; TRBD1 might be the D (5 bases). The ends were cut back, 5 bases at V and 0 bases at J, with 15 bases in the middle. Germline assignment: CDR1 MNHEY and CDR2 SVGEGT. The CDR3 has 16 residues. The DNA of the CDR3 is TGTGCCAGCAGTCAGGGAAAACTAACTAGCACAGATACGCAGTATTTT. The encoded protein is CASSQGKLTSTDTQYF.

The chain recombines TRBV4-3 with TRBJ2-2, with a possible D match to TRBD2 (6 bases). The CDR3 is 14 residues long. V was shortened by 0 bases and J by 8 bases, with 10 bases between the two germline ends. Looked up from germline, CDR1 is LGHNA and CDR2 is YSLEER. The CDR3 sequence is CASSQDGGRGELFF. The CDR3 region has the DNA TGCGCCAGCAGCCAAGATGGGGGGAGAGGGGAGCTGTTTTTT.

This sequence joins TRBV7-7 and TRBJ1-1; D not resolved. This CDR3 has 14 amino acids. Per the germline V gene, CDR1 is SSHAT and CDR2 is FNYEAQ (reference sequence). Trimming removed 3 bases at V and 7 bases at J, with 15 bases between. CDR3 sequence reads: CASSFNVPFGEAFF. CDR3 DNA sequence: TGTGCCAGCAGCTTTAATGTCCCTTTCGGTGAAGCTTTCTTT.

V gene TRBV7-8 combines with J gene TRBJ2-5; 7 positions match TRBD1. The CDR3 is made up of 15 amino acids. Germline trimming cut 3 bases from V and 6 bases from J; bases unmatched to any gene: 10. Germline lookup yields CDR1 SGHVS and CDR2 FQNEAQ. The CDR3 DNA reads TGTGCCAGCAGCTTTATGAAGGGGGCGATACAGACCCAGTACTTC. This encodes CASSFMKGAIQTQYF.

The chain is built from TRBV5-8 and TRBJ2-3; D not resolved. Germline-derived CDR1 and CDR2 are SGHTS and YDEGEE. Trimming took off 0 bases at V and 3 bases at J, with 11 bases between the two ends. The CDR3 is 15 amino acids. CDR3 protein: CASSLDLVGTDTQYF. The CDR3 DNA is TGTGCCAGCAGCTTGGATCTTGTGGGGACAGATACGCAGTATTTT.

The V gene is TRBV6-2 or TRBV6-3, the J gene TRBJ1-6, with a tentative D call TRBD1 (5 bases). The V and J ends lost 6 bases and 4 bases respectively, with 10 bases between them. CDR3 length: 14 amino acids. Germline V lookup: CDR1 MNHEY, CDR2 SVGEGT. The CDR3 loop reads CASSADTYNSPLHF. Here the CDR3 DNA reads TGTGCCAGCAGCGCGGACACATATAATTCACCCCTCCACTTT.

V is TRBV7-2 and J is TRBJ2-2; D ambiguous. This CDR3 has 16 amino acids. Germline CDR1 reads SGHTA; CDR2 reads FQGNSA. Trimming took 5 bases from V and 1 from J, leaving 14 bases between them. The CDR3 nucleotides read TGTGCCAGCAGCCCAAGGACGGGTGAGAACACCGGGGAGCTGTTTTTT. Translation gives CASSPRTGENTGELFF.

This chain uses TRBV6-2 or TRBV6-3 with TRBJ1-2, with D perhaps TRBD1 (6 bases). Germline assignment: CDR1 MNHEY and CDR2 SVGEGT. The length of the CDR3 is 14 residues. V shed 4 bases and J shed 3 bases, with 12 bases lying between them. The CDR3 loop is CASSLVRGDYGYTF. CDR3 coding DNA: TGTGCCAGCAGTTTGGTCAGGGGAGACTATGGCTACACCTTC.

The V and J genes are TRBV27 and TRBJ2-2, with D possibly TRBD2 on 6 matching bases. The CDR3 contains 15 residues. V lost 1 base to trimming and J lost 5 bases, with 11 bases between them. Germline CDR1 and CDR2: MNHEY and SMNVEV (reference sequence). Written as DNA, the CDR3 is TGTGCCAGCAGTTTATTAGTGGGGGGTACCGGGGAGCTGTTTTTT. Residues: CASSLLVGGTGELFF.

This chain connects TRBV9 to TRBJ2-2, with 7 nucleotides matching TRBD1. The germline V gene encodes CDR1 SGDLS and CDR2 YYNGEE. V gave up 4 bases and J gave up 0 bases; unmatched junction bases: 18. The CDR3 loop spans 20 amino acids. The CDR3 sequence: CASSPPLGGRLTANTGELFF. The CDR3 DNA reads TGTGCCAGCAGCCCCCCCTTAGGGGGCAGACTTACCGCGAACACCGGGGAGCTGTTTTTT.

The CDR3 protein is CASSEGLHDPNSPLHF. The DNA for the CDR3 is TGTGCCAGCAGTGAAGGCTTACACGACCCTAATTCACCCCTCCACTTT. The gene calls are TRBV6-1 and TRBJ1-6; D is unresolved. The V gene's germline CDR1 is MNHNS and CDR2 SASEGT. This CDR3 is built from 16 residues. Trimming took off 1 base at V and 6 bases at J, with 13 bases between the two ends.

Note on this clone: A junction end diverges from the germline sequence, so it may reflect a read error. V is TRBV23-1 and J is TRBJ1-4, with 9 bases matching TRBD1. TRBV23-1 is an open reading frame, and its role is uncertain. The CDR3 totals 16 residues. For the CDR3, the DNA is TGCACCAGCAGTCCGGGACAGGGACCATCTAATGAAAAACTGTTTTTT. It translates to CTSSPGQGPSNEKLFF.

This chain joins TRBV3-1 (or the pseudogene TRBV3-2) and TRBJ2-7, with D perhaps matching TRBD1 or TRBD2 (6 bases each). The germline gives CDR1 LGHDT, CDR2 YNNKEL (reference sequence). This CDR3 is built from 14 residues. Trimming shortened V by 4 bases and J by 0 bases, and 10 bases separated the two germline ends. CDR3 DNA: TGTGCCAGCAGCCTAAGGGGGGTCTCCTACGAGCAGTACTTC. Encoded protein: CASSLRGVSYEQYF.

The chain employs TRBV7-2 and TRBJ2-4; 8 bases are shared with TRBD1. The CDR3 runs to 15 residues. Germline V gene data show CDR1 as SGHTA and CDR2 as FQGNSA. J was trimmed by 9 bases and V by 5 bases; bases with no gene match: 12. In DNA, the CDR3 is TGTGCCAGCAGCCCCCAGGGGGCCGCGGTATCCATTCAGTACTTC. Encoded protein: CASSPQGAAVSIQYF.

This chain joins TRBV19 and TRBJ2-7; 9 bases agree with TRBD1. This CDR3 is 14 amino acids long. Germline CDR1 is LNHDA and CDR2 is SQIVND (reference sequence). J gave up 0 bases and V 7 bases, and 4 bases lay outside the gene matches. Here the CDR3 reads CASTRTGDSYEQYF. The CDR3 coding sequence is TGTGCCAGTACCCGGACAGGGGACTCCTACGAGCAGTACTTC.

This clone has just one count. CDR3 nucleotides: TGTGCCAGCAGCTCGGGAGTCTCTGAAGCTTTCTTT. Its protein product is CASSSGVSEAFF. This rearrangement joins TRBV3-1 (or the pseudogene TRBV3-2) to TRBJ1-1; no firm D call. CDR1 is LGHDT and CDR2 is YNNKEL in the germline V gene (reference sequence). The CDR3 runs 12 residues. Trimming removed 5 bases at V and 6 bases at J, with 10 bases between.

The rearrangement joins TRBV30 to TRBJ1-2; unclear D gene. V dropped 7 bases and J dropped 7 bases, with 13 bases sitting between them. This CDR3 is built from 11 residues. Per the germline V gene, CDR1 is GTSNPN and CDR2 is SVGIG (reference sequence). The CDR3 bases are TGTGCCTCCCCAACTCAATTTGGCTACACCTTC. Translating gives CASPTQFGYTF.